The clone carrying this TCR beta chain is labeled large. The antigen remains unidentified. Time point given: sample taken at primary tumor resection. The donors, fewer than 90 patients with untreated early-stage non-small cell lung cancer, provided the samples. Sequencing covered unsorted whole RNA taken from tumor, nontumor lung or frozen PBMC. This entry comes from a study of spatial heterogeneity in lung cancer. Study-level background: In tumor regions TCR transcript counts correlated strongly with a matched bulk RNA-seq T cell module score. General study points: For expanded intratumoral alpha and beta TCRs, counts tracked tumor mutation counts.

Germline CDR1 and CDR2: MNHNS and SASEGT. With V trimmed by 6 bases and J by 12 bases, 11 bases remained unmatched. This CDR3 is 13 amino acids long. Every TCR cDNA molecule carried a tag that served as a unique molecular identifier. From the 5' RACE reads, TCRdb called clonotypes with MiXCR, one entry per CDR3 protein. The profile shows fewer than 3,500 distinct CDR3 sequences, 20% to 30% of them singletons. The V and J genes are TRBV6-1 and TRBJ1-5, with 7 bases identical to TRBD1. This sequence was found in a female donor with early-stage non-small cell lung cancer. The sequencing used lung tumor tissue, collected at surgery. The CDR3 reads CASSGTADTGQHF. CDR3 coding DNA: TGTGCCAGCAGCGGGACAGCCGATACGGGCCAGCATTTT.